The T cell receptor beta chain described here comes from a study of blood T cell repertoires in COVID-19. V shed 8 bases and J shed 2 bases, with 21 bases lying between them. The CDR3 is made up of 16 amino acids. Germline V gives CDR1 KGHSH, CDR2 LQKENI. Using immunoSEQ multiplex PCR, the repertoire was profiled, and TCRdb retains in-frame clones only, with some absent. Of 150,000 to 180,000 clones in the sample, 80% are singletons; the top ten hold under 0.75%. Sequencing was performed on peripheral blood. The rearrangement links TRBV18 to TRBJ1-1; D is unresolved. The receptor was derived from a man aged 55 to 70 with acute or convalescent COVID-19. In nucleotides, the CDR3 is TGTGCCAGCCGTCGAGGAGGCGTAACCCTCAACACTGAAGCTTTCTTT. This encodes CASRRGGVTLNTEAFF.